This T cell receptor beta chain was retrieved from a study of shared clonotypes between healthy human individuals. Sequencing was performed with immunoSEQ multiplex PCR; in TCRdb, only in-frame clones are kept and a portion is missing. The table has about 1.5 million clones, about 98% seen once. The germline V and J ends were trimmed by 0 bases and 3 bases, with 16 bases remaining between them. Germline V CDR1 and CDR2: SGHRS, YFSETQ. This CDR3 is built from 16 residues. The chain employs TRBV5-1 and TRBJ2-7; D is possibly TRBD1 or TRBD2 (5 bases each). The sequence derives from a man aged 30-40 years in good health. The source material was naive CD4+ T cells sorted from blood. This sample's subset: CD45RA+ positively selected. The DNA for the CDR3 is TGCGCCAGCAGCTTGGTCACGTCGGGACGCTTCTACGAGCAGTACTTC. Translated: CASSLVTSGRFYEQYF.